This TCR beta chain was documented in a study of T cell repertoires in cytomegalovirus infection. Notes on the study in general: Cumulative public TCR beta family frequency identified carriers of CMV plus the relevant HLA.

With 4 bases clipped from V and 2 bases from J, the junction kept 14 bases outside the gene matches. The CDR3 has 18 residues. Germline V gene sequence: CDR1 MDHEN, CDR2 SYDVKM. This clonotype has just a few counts. Its antigen is undetermined. MiXCR, run by TCRdb on the reads, gives a single entry per CDR3 protein. The sample holds 200,000 to 300,000 distinct CDR3 sequences, approximately 9.2% seen once. The sample was PBMCs. This clonotype was sampled from a human donor in good health (CMV status not recorded). Some clones in this sample may be carry-over from other donors' samples. The chain has TRBV28 and TRBJ1-5; 7 bases are shared with TRBD1. CDR3 amino acids: CASSYRGYRGRGNQPQHF. The CDR3 region has the DNA TGTGCCAGCAGTTATCGGGGGTACAGGGGCCGGGGCAATCAGCCCCAGCATTTT. Looking up the rest from reference TRBV28 and TRBJ1-5 gives the full variable domain: DVKVTQSSRYLVKRTGEKVFLECVQDMDHENMFWYRQDPGLGLRLIYFSYDVKMKEKGDIPEGYSVSREKKERFSLILESASTNQTSMYLCASSYRGYRGRGNQPQHFGDGTRLSIL.